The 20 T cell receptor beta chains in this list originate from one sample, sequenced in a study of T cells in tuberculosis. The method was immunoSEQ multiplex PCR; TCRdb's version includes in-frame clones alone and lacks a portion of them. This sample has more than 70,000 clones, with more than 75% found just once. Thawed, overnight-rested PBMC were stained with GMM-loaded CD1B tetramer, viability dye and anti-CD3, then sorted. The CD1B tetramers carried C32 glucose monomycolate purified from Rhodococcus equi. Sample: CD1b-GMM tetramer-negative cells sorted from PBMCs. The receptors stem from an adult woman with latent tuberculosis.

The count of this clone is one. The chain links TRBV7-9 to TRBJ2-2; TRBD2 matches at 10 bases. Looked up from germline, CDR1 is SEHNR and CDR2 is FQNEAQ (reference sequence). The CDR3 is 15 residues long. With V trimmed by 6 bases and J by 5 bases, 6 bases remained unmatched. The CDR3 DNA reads TGTGCCAGCAGACCCATAGCGGGGGGAACCGGGGAGCTGTTTTTT. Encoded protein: CASRPIAGGTGELFF.

The CDR3, as DNA: TGTGCCAGTAGTATTTCGGCGGCTAGCGGGGGGTCCCCCCCTTGCGAGCAGTACGTC. This codes for CASSISAASGGSPPCEQYV. The chain couples TRBV19 to TRBJ2-7; TRBD2 matches at 11 bases. CDR1 is LNHDA and CDR2 is SQIVND in the germline V gene (reference sequence). The CDR3 covers 19 residues. V lost 3 bases and J lost 6; bases outside the gene matches: 19.

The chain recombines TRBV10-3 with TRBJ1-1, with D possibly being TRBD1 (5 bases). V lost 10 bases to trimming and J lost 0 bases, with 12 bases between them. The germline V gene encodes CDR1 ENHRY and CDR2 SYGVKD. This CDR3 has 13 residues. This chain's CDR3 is CASCQGLNTEAFF. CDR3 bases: TGTGCCAGCTGCCAGGGTCTGAACACTGAAGCTTTCTTT.

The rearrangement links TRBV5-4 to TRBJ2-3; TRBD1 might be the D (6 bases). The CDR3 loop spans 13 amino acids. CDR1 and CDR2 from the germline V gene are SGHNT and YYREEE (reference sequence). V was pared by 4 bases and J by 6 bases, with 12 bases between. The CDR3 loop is CASSPRTVDTQYF. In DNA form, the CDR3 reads TGTGCCAGCAGCCCCCGGACAGTTGATACGCAGTATTTT.

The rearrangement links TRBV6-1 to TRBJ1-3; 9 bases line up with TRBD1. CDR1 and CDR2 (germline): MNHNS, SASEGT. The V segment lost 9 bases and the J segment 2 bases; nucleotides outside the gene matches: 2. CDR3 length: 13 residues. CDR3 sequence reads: CASYRGPGNTIYF. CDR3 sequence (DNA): TGTGCCAGTTACAGGGGGCCTGGAAACACCATATATTTT.

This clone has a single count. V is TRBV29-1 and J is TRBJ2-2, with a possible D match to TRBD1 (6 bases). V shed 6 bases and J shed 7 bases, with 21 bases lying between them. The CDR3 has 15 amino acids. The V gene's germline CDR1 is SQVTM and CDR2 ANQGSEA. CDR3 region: CSVQGRGPGGGELFF. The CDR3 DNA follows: TGCAGCGTCCAGGGGAGAGGCCCTGGGGGCGGGGAGCTGTTTTTT.

The CDR3 nucleotides are TGTGCCAGCAGCAGGCCTAGCGGGGGGGCTACAGATACGCAGTATTTT. This gives the protein CASSRPSGGATDTQYF. J is TRBJ2-3 and V is TRBV5-4; TRBD2 aligns across 12 bases. The germline CDR1 and CDR2 sequences are SGHNT and YYREEE (reference sequence). V lost 4 bases to trimming and J lost 3 bases; unmatched junction nucleotides: 6. The CDR3 totals 16 residues.

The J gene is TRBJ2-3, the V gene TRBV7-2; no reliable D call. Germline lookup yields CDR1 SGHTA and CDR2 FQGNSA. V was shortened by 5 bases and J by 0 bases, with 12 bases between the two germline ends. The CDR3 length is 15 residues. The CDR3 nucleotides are TGTGCCAGCAGCACCTTCGGAGCTAGCACAGATACGCAGTATTTT. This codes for CASSTFGASTDTQYF.

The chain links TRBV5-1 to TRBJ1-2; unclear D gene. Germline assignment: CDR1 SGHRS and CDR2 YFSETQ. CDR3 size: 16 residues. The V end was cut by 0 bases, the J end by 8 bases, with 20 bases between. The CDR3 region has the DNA TGCGCCAGCAGCTTGGCCCAGGCAGGACCCCGGGGAGGCTACACCTTC. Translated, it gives CASSLAQAGPRGGYTF.

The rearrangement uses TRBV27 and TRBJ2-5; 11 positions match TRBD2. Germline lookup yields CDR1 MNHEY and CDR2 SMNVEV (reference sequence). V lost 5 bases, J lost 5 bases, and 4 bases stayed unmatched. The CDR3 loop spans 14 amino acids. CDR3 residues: CASSPRTSGETQYF. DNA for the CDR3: TGTGCCAGCAGTCCTCGGACTAGCGGGGAGACCCAGTACTTC.

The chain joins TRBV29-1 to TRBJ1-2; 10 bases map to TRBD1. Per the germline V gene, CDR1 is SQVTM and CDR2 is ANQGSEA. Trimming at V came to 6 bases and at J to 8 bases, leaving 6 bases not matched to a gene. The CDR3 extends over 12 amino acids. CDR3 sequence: CSVTGTGVGYTF. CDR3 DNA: TGCAGCGTGACAGGGACAGGGGTGGGCTACACCTTC. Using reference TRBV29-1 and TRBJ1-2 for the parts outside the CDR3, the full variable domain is SAVISQKPSRDICQRGTSLTIQCQVDSQVTMMFWYRQQPGQSLTLIATANQGSEATYESGFVIDKFPISRPNLTFSTLTVSNMSPEDSSIYLCSVTGTGVGYTFGSGTRLTVV.

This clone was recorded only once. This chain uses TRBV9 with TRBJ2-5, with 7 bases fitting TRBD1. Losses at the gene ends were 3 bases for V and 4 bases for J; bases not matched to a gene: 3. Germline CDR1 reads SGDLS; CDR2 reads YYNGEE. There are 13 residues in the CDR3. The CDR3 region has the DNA TGTGCCAGCAGCGGACAGGGTCCAGAGACCCAGTACTTC. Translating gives CASSGQGPETQYF.

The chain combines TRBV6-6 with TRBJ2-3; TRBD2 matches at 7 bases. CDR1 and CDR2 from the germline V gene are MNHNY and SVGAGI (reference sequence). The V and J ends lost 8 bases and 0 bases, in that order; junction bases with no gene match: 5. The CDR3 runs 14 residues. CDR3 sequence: CASSPAGSTDTQYF. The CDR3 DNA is TGTGCCAGCTCACCAGCGGGGAGCACAGATACGCAGTATTTT.

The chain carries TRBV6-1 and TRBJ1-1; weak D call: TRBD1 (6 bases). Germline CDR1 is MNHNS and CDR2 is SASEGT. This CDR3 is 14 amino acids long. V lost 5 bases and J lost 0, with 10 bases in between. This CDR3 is CASSRQDLNTEAFF. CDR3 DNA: TGTGCCAGCAGTAGACAGGACTTGAACACTGAAGCTTTCTTT.

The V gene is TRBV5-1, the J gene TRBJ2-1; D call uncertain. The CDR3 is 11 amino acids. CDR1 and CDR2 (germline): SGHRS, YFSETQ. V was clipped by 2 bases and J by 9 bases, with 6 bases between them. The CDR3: CASSFISEQFF. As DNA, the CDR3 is TGCGCCAGCAGCTTTATTAGTGAGCAGTTCTTC. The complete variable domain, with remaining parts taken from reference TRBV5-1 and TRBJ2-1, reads KAGVTQTPRYLIKTRGQQVTLSCSPISGHRSVSWYQQTPGQGLQFLFEYFSETQRNKGNFPGRFSGRQFSNSRSEMNVSTLELGDSALYLCASSFISEQFFGPGTRLTVL.

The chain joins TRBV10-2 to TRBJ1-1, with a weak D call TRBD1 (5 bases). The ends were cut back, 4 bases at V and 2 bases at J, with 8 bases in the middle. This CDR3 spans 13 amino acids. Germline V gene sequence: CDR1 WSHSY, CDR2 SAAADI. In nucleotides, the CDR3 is TGCGCCAGCAGTGCGGGGGAAAACACTGAAGCTTTCTTT. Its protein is CASSAGENTEAFF.

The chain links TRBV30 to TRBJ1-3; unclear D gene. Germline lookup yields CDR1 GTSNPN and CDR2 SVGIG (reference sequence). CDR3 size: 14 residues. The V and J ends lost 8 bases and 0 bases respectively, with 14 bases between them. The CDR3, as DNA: TGTGCCGGACTGACCGCCGACTCTGGAAACACCATATATTTT. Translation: CAGLTADSGNTIYF.

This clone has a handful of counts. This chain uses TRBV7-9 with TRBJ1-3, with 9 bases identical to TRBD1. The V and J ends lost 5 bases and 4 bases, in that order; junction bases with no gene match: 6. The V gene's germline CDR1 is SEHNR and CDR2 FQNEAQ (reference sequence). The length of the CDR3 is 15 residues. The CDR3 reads CASSNRGPGGNTIYF. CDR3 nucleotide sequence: TGTGCCAGCAGCAACAGGGGGCCTGGAGGAAACACCATATATTTT.

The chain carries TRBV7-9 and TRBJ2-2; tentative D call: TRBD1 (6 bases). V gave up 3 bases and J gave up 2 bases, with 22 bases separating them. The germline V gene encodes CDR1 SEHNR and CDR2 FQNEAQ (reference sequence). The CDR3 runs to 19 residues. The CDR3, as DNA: TGTGCCAGCAGCTTCGCACCCGGTTGGGGACACGGAAACACCGGGGAGCTGTTTTTT. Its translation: CASSFAPGWGHGNTGELFF.

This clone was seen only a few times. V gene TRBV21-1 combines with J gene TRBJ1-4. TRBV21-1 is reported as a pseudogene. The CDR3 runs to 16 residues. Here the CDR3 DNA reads TGTGCCAGCAGCAAATGTCGGCGGCAGAATAATGAAAAACTGTTTTTT. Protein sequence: CASSKCRRQNNEKLFF.